This section outlines one TCR beta chain sequence together with its context. CDR1 SGHTA and CDR2 FQGNSA come from the germline V gene. V was cut by 5 bases and J by 9 bases, with 14 bases left in between. CDR3 length equals 14 residues. Researchers amplified the TCR beta CDR3 regions from RNA transcripts. RT-PCR in the first round (using the HTBI primer set) targeted the TCR CDR3. TCRdb reanalysed the multiplex PCR reads using MiXCR and keeps one entry per CDR3 protein. The data contain around 500,000 distinct CDR3 sequences, more than 15% of them singletons. A Clinical Activity Score of at least 3, a NOSPECS grade of at least 4 and a duration under 3 months were recorded in the ophthalmopathy patients. This entry comes from a study of T cells in Graves' hyperthyroidism and ophthalmopathy.

The TCR was taken from a woman aged 25 to 45 with Graves' ophthalmopathy. The chain is built from TRBV7-2 and TRBJ1-6; D is possibly TRBD1 (5 bases). The sample taken for sequencing was blood. Here the CDR3 DNA reads TGTGCCAGCAGCCCCCCTCAGAGGGGTTCACCCCTCCACTTT. Residues: CASSPPQRGSPLHF.